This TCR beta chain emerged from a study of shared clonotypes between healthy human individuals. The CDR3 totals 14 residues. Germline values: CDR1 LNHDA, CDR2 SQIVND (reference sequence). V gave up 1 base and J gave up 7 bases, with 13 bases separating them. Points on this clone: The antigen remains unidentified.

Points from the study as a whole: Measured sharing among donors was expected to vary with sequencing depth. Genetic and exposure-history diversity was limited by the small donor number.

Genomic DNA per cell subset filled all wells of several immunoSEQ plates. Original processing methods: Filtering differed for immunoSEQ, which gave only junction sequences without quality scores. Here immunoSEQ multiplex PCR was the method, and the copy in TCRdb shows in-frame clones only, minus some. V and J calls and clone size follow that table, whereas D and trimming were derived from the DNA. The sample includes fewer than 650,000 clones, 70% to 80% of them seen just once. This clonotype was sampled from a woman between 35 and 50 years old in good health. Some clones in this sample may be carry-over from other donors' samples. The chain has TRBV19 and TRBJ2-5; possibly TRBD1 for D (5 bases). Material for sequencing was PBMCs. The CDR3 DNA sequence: TGTGCCAGTAGTATAGTTAAGCAGGGCGCGACCCAGTACTTC. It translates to CASSIVKQGATQYF.